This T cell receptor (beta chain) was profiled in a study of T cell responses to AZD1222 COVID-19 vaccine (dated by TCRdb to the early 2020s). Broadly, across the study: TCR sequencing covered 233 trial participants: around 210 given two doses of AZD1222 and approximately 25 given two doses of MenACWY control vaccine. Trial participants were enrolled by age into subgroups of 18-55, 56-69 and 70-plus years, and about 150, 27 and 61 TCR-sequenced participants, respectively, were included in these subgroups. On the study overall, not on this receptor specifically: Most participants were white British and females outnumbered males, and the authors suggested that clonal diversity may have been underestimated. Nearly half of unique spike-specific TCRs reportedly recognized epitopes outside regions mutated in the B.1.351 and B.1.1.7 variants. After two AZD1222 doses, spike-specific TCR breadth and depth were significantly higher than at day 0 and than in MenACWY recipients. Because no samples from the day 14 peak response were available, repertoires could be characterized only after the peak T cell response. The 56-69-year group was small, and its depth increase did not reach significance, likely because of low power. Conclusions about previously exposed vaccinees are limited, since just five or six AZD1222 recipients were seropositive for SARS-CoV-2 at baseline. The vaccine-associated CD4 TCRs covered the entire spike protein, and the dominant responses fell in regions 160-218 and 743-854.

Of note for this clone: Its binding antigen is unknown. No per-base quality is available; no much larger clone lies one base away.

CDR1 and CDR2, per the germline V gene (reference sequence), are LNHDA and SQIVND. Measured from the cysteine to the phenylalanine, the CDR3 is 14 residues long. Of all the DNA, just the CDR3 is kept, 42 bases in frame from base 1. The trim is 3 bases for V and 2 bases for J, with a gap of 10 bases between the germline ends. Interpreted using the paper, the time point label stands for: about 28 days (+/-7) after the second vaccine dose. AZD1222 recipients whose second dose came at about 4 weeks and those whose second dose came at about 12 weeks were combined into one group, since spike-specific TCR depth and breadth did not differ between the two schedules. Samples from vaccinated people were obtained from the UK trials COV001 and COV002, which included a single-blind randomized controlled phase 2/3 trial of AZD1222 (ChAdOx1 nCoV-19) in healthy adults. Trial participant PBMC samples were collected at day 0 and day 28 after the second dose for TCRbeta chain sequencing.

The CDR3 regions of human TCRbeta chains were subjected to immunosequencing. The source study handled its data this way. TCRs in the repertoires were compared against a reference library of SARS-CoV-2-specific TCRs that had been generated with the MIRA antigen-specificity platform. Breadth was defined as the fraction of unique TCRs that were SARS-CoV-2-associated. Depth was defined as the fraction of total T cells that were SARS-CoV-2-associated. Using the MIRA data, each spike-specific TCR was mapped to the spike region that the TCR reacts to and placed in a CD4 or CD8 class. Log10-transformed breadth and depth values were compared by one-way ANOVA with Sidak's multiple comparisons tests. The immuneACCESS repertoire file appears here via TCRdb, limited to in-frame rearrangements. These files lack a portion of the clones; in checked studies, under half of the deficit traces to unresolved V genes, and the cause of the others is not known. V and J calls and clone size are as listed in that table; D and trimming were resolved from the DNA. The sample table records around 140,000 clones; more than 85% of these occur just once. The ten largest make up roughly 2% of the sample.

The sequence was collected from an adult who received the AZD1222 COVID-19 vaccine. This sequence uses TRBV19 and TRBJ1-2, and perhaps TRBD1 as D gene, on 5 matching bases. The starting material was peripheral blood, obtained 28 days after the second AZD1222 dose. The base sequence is TGTGCCAGTAGTATTCCGGAGGGGAACTATGGCTACACCTTC. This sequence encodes CASSIPEGNYGYTF.